Described below is a single T cell receptor beta chain sequence and its context. The sample comes from a study of CD8 T cells in Susac syndrome. This CDR3 has 15 amino acids. With 6 bases clipped from V and 0 bases from J, the junction kept 5 bases outside the gene matches. In germline, CDR1 is SQVTM, CDR2 ANQGSEA. RNA amounts of roughly 0.45 to 1 ug underwent reverse transcription with random hexamers. An immunoSEQ multiplex PCR amplified TCR beta CDR3 over 54 Vbeta and 13 Jbeta. TCRdb fed the immunoSEQ multiplex PCR reads into MiXCR, producing one record per CDR3 protein. Here the sample spans 100,000 to 150,000 distinct CDR3 sequences, 85% to 95% being singletons.

The V and J genes are TRBV29-1 and TRBJ1-4; 9 bases are shared with TRBD1. The TCR originated in a human donor with multiple sclerosis. Sequenced material: CD8+ T cells from PBMCs. CDR3 DNA: TGCAGCGTCCGGGACAGGGATGCAACTAATGAAAAACTGTTTTTT. This encodes CSVRDRDATNEKLFF.